This section outlines one T cell receptor beta chain sequence together with its context. This clonotype was observed many times. What this receptor recognizes is not known. No base-level quality is on record; no much larger clone is a single base apart. Patients with hyperthyroidism were aged 18 to 65 years, had been newly diagnosed, and had a disease duration of less than 2 months. Patients with other autoimmune diseases, uncontrolled infections, pregnancy or lactation were excluded from the study. Clinical symptoms, serum thyroxine, TRAb, thyroid ultrasound and orbital computed tomography were used for diagnosis. Total RNA was extracted using Trizol reagent, and RNA quality was checked on an Agilent 2100 Bioanalyzer. These data come from a study of Graves' ophthalmopathy and Graves' hyperthyroidism (dated by TCRdb to between 2017 and 2018). Regarding the research as a whole: A patient counted as having stable hyperthyroidism if there was no progression to ophthalmopathy within 18 months of follow-up. An independent validation cohort comprised 18 hyperthyroidism patients and 15 to 17 patients who later progressed from hyperthyroidism to ophthalmopathy. In roughly six hyperthyroidism patients, T-cell repertoires of thyroid tissue and blood were compared. A discovery set of 90 to 100 patients (43 ophthalmopathy, 57 stable hyperthyroidism) was enrolled to explore V-J signatures distinguishing ophthalmopathy from hyperthyroidism. Following sample collection, hyperthyroidism patients were given methimazole at a starting dose of 30 mg daily, and ophthalmopathy patients were given high-dose intravenous methylprednisolone. To tell Graves' ophthalmopathy apart from Graves' hyperthyroidism, and to predict which patients would progress to ophthalmopathy, the study relied on TCR beta repertoire signatures. In total, 135 blood samples were TCR-sequenced: fewer than 50 ophthalmopathy, under 80 hyperthyroidism and some 17 hyperthyroidism-to-ophthalmopathy patients. Beyond this particular receptor, the publication reports: Sample size was not predetermined statistically, and investigators were not blinded to group allocation. In validation, the model predicted ophthalmopathy progression with 55% to 71% sensitivity and 72% to 80% specificity; about a dozen predicted patients were CT-confirmed with GO in a median of about 6.1 months. In cross-validation, the 13-signature model distinguished ophthalmopathy from stable hyperthyroidism with approximately 90% sensitivity and 81% to 82% specificity, while in the test set the corresponding values were about 80% and 75%. Most of the expanded thyroid clonotypes with a frequency above 0.001 were also detected in blood, and it was suggested that the thyroid immune response may be reflected by blood repertoires.

TCR beta CDR3 regions were amplified from RNA transcripts for repertoire sequencing. A first-round RT-PCR used HTBI primers with the Qiagen OneStep RT-PCR kit, followed by a second-round multiplex PCR, size selection and purification. Sequencing of the libraries was carried out on an Illumina HiSeq2000 in paired-end mode with 100 bp reads. Regarding the original processing steps: SOAPnuke was used to process the reads, throwing out any read that had adapters, had uncalled bases, had a mean Phred below 15, or lacked an exact constant-primer or identifier match. High-quality paired reads were merged with COPE v1.2.5. Unique nucleotide sequences were defined as clonotypes and aligned to IMGT TRB V, D and J references using MiTCR v1.1. Analysis was restricted to V-J combinations with a frequency above 0.0001, which covered about 99% of repertoires. For each V-J combination, a TCR clonal expansion and chaos score was defined as the ratio of F50 clonal expansion to chaos observed in the TCRdist matrix. Welch's t-statistics and random forest were used to reduce features to about a dozen V-J combinations, which were fed into a naive Bayes classifier. Thyroid-blood repertoire similarity was quantified with the Morisita-Horn index. TCRdb cleaned the public reads at Q25 with fastp, built clones with MiXCR and kept in-frame beta chains. For every CDR3 protein sequence, its rows merge into one entry that carries the most common genes and DNA. It is TCRdb's table, rather than the study itself, that gives the V and J calls and clone size. The sample table records around 1,200,000 distinct CDR3 sequences; about 35% of these occur just once. Clones ranked in the top ten supply around 10% of the sample.

V is shortened by 6 bases, J by 2 bases, and the region joining them spans 7 bases. The germline V gene specifies MNHEY as CDR1 and SVGAGI as CDR2. The CDR3 runs 12 amino acids, cysteine and phenylalanine included. CDR3 DNA is the only sequence kept; it has 36 bases, read in frame from the first base. Sequenced input: peripheral blood or thyroid tissue (not recorded which). The chain is made from TRBV6-5 and TRBJ2-5; no D gene call is confident. The source is an adult man with Graves' hyperthyroidism. The nucleotide sequence reads as follows: TGTGCCAGCAGCTACGGGCAAGAGACCCAGTACTTC. It specifies CASSYGQETQYF.